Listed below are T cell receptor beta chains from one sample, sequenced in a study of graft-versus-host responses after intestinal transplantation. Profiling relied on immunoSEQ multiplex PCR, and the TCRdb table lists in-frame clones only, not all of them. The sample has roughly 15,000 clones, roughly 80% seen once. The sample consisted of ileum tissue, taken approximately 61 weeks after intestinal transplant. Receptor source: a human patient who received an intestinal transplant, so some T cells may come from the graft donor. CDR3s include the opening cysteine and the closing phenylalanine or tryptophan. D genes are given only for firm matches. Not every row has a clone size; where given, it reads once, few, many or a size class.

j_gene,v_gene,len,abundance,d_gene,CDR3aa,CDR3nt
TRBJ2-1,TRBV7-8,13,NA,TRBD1,CASSMDRNNEQFF,TGTGCCAGCAGCATGGACAGGAACAATGAGCAGTTCTTC
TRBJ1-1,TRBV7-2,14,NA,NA,CASSFYRPPTEAFF,TGTGCCAGCAGCTTTTATCGGCCCCCCACTGAAGCTTTCTTT
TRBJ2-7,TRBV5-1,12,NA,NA,CASSLGVNEQYF,TGCGCCAGCAGCTTGGGGGTAAACGAGCAGTACTTC
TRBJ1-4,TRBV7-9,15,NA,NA,CASSPPTVNNEKLFF,TGTGCCAGCAGCCCCCCGACAGTAAATAATGAAAAACTGTTTTTT
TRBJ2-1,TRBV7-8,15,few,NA,CASSFRTGPDNEQFF,TGTGCCAGCAGCTTCCGGACTGGCCCGGACAATGAGCAGTTCTTC
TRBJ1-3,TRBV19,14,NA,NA,CASSHRTTGNTIYF,TGTGCCAGTAGTCATCGGACAACTGGAAACACCATATATTTT
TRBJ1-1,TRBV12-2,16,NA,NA,CASRLNPGPFDTEAFF,TGTGCAAGTCGCTTAAATCCAGGGCCATTCGACACTGAAGCTTTCTTT
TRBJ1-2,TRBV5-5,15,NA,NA,CASSLQEAFNYGYTF,TGTGCCAGCAGCCTACAAGAGGCCTTTAACTATGGCTACACCTTC
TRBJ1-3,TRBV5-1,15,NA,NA,CASSLATGFGNTIYF,TGCGCCAGCAGCTTGGCCACAGGGTTCGGAAACACCATATATTTT
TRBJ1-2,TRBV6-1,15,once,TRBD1,CASSSDLTGDYGYTF,TGTGCCAGCAGCTCCGACCTGACAGGGGACTATGGCTACACCTTC
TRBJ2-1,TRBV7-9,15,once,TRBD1,CASSQTGISYNEQFF,TGTGCCAGCAGCCAGACAGGGATATCCTACAATGAGCAGTTCTTC
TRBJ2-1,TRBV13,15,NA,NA,CASSLTWSSYNEQFF,TGTGCCAGCAGCTTAACGTGGAGCTCCTACAATGAGCAGTTCTTC
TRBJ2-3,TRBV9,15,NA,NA,CASSPQRGGTDTQYF,TGTGCCAGCAGCCCCCAGAGGGGGGGCACAGATACGCAGTATTTT
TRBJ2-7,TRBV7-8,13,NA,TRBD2,CASSSRLGGEQYF,TGTGCCAGCAGCTCGAGACTGGGAGGGGAGCAGTACTTC
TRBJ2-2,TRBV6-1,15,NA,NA,CASSEAWRTTGELFF,TGTGCCAGCAGTGAAGCCTGGCGGACCACCGGGGAGCTGTTTTTT
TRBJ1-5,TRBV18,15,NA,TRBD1,CASSPKTGGDQPQHF,TGTGCCAGCTCACCAAAGACAGGGGGGGATCAGCCCCAGCATTTT
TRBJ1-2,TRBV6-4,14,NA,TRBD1,CASSEPAGGYGYTF,TGTGCCAGCAGTGAACCGGCAGGGGGGTATGGCTACACCTTC
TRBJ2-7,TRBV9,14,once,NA,CASSVGGKYYEQYF,TGTGCCAGCAGCGTAGGAGGGAAATACTACGAGCAGTACTTC
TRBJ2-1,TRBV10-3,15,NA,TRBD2,CAISPSGGPYNEQFF,TGTGCCATCAGTCCTAGCGGGGGGCCCTACAATGAGCAGTTCTTC
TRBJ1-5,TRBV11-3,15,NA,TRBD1,CASSWGQAPNQPQHF,TGTGCCAGCAGCTGGGGACAGGCGCCGAATCAGCCCCAGCATTTT
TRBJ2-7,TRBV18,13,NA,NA,CASSLSIDYEQYF,TGTGCCAGCTCACTCTCTATAGACTACGAGCAGTACTTC
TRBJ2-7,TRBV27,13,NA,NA,CASSLRGSYEQYF,TGTGCCAGCAGTTTAAGGGGGTCCTACGAGCAGTACTTC
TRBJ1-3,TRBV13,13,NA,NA,CASTSGYEGTIYF,TGTGCCAGCACCTCGGGGTACGAGGGCACCATATATTTT
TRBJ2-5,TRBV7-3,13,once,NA,CASSLTGGETQYF,TGTGCCAGCAGCCTGACTGGGGGTGAGACCCAGTACTTC
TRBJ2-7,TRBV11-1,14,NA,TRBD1,CASSRTGPSYEQYF,TGTGCCAGCAGTCGGACAGGGCCCTCCTACGAGCAGTACTTC
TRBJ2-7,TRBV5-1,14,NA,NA,CASSLGQGRNEQYF,TGCGCCAGCAGCCTGGGGCAGGGGAGAAACGAGCAGTACTTC
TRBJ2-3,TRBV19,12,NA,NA,CASSIWRGTQYF,TGTGCCAGTAGTATATGGAGGGGTACGCAGTATTTT
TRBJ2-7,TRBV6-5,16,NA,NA,CASSYGGTALSYEQYF,TGTGCCAGCAGTTACGGCGGGACAGCCCTTTCCTACGAGCAGTACTTC
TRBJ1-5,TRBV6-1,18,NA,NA,CASSDKVVGIYSNQPQHF,TGTGCCAGCAGTGATAAAGTTGTCGGAATATATAGCAATCAGCCCCAGCATTTT
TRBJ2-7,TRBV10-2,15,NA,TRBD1,CASSGPGTGSYEQYF,TGCGCCAGCAGTGGCCCCGGGACAGGATCCTACGAGCAGTACTTC
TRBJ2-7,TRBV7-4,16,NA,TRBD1,CASSLAGTGSFYEQYF,TGTGCCAGCAGCTTAGCCGGGACAGGGAGTTTCTACGAGCAGTACTTC
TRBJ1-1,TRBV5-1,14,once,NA,CASSFQLGNTEAFF,TGCGCCAGCAGCTTCCAACTGGGGAACACTGAAGCTTTCTTT
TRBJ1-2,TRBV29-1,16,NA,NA,CSARQSGLGRDDGYTF,TGCAGCGCCCGGCAGTCTGGGTTGGGCAGGGACGATGGCTACACCTTC
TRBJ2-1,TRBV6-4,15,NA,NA,CASSDPTRAAVEQFF,TGTGCCAGCAGTGACCCGACTAGGGCAGCAGTCGAGCAGTTCTTC
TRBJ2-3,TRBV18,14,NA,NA,CASSPGQSTDTQYF,TGTGCCAGCTCACCAGGACAGTCCACAGATACGCAGTATTTT
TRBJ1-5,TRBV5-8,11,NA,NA,CASSLGGAGHF,TGTGCCAGCAGCTTGGGCGGGGCAGGGCATTTT